This T cell receptor beta chain was identified during a study of T-cell reconstitution after alpha-beta-depleted transplantation in children. CDR3 length: 17 amino acids. The V gene's germline CDR1 is SGDLS and CDR2 YYNGEE. Trimming left V 3 bases short and J 4 bases short, with 22 bases between. Preparing the TCRbeta library involved the use of unique molecular identifiers. TCRdb analysed the PCR reads with MiXCR anew, one entry per CDR3 protein. Of hundreds of thousands of distinct CDR3 sequences in the sample, around 12% were seen once. Many counts were recorded for this clonotype. The sample consisted of PBMCs from the stem cell graft donor, taken from the stem cell graft. The chain employs TRBV9 and TRBJ1-1; a possible D gene is TRBD1 (6 bases). The clonotype originates from a human donor who donated a stem cell graft to a child with acute lymphoblastic leukemia. The CDR3 protein is CASSATTLTTGGTEAFF. In DNA form, the CDR3 reads TGTGCCAGCAGCGCAACAACCCTAACGACAGGAGGCACTGAAGCTTTCTTT.